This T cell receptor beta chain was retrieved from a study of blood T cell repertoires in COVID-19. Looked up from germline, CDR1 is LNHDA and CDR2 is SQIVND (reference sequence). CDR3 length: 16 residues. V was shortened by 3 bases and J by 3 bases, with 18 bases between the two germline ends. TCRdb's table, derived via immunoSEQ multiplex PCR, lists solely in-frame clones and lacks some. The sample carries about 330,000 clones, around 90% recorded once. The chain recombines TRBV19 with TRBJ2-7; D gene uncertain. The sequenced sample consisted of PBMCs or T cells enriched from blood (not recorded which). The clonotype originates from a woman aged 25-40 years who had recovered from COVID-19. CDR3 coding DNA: TGTGCCAGTAGTATCTCGACTTTGGATACGGACTACGAGCAGTACTTC. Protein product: CASSISTLDTDYEQYF. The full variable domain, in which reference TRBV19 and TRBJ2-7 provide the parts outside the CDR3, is DGGITQSPKYLFRKEGQNVTLSCEQNLNHDAMYWYRQDPGQGLRLIYYSQIVNDFQKGDIAEGYSVSREKKESFPLTVTSAQKNPTAFYLCASSISTLDTDYEQYFGPGTRLTVT.